This TCR beta chain was documented in a study of cytomegalovirus exposure and HLA in healthy donors. Researchers ran the PCR with 60 Vbeta and 13 Jbeta primers. Profiled with immunoSEQ multiplex PCR; TCRdb holds only in-frame clones, not every one. The table has 250,000 to 350,000 clones, 86% seen once; the top ten hold 3% to 4%. The trim removed 6 bases at V and 8 bases at J, leaving 10 bases unmatched. The germline CDR1 and CDR2 sequences are MNHEY and SVGAGI. This CDR3 region has 14 residues. The sequenced material came from PBMCs. The TCR originated in a middle-aged man in good health and CMV-seropositive. This chain uses TRBV6-5 with TRBJ1-2, with TRBD1 identical over 9 bases. Here the CDR3 reads CASSRSGTGFGYTF. DNA for the CDR3: TGTGCCAGCAGCCGCTCCGGGACAGGGTTCGGCTACACCTTC.